The entry below describes one T cell receptor (beta chain). This specimen belongs to a study of blood T cells in healthy people across ages. CDR3 length equals 16 residues. Germline CDR1 is SGHTA and CDR2 is FQGTGA. V was clipped by 1 base and J by 4 bases, with 14 bases between them. The second PCR ran roughly 7 to 12 cycles with a sample-barcoded 5' primer and J-beta primers. A 12-random-nucleotide template-switch adaptor tagged each cDNA molecule. TCRdb processed the 5' RACE reads anew with MiXCR; each CDR3 protein has one entry. Here the sample spans roughly 1,000,000 distinct CDR3 sequences, about 25% being singletons. Another study also made use of these data, one on T cells of mothers and their children.

The chain has TRBV7-3 and TRBJ1-3, with no clear D. Source material: blood. The TCR sequence derives from a girl aged 2-10 years in good health. The CDR3 loop is CASSLNPGLKGNTIYF. The CDR3 DNA sequence: TGTGCCAGCAGCTTAAACCCCGGGTTAAAGGGAAACACCATATATTTT.